These 32 T cell receptor beta chains share one sample of origin, sequenced in a study of T cell changes during pregnancy in multiple sclerosis. Measured with immunoSEQ multiplex PCR; TCRdb has only the in-frame clones, and not every one. The table lists about 36,000 clones, roughly 91% of them singletons. The source was CD4+ T cells from peripheral blood mononuclear cells, collected in the second trimester of pregnancy. These receptors were obtained from a female donor in good health, enrolled as a control in a pregnancy study.

The chain carries TRBV4-2 and TRBJ1-2; no definite D call. This CDR3 has 15 amino acids. V lost 0 bases to trimming and J lost 4 bases, with 12 bases between them. Looked up from germline, CDR1 is LGHNA and CDR2 is YNFKEQ. CDR3 coding DNA: TGTGCCAGCAGCCAAGATCGGGAGGGAACCTATGGCTACACCTTC. Translated, it gives CASSQDREGTYGYTF.

This chain joins TRBV6-6 and TRBJ2-7; no definite D call. There are 14 residues in the CDR3. V lost 6 bases and J 3 bases, leaving 15 bases between the germline ends. Looked up from germline, CDR1 is MNHNY and CDR2 is SVGAGI (reference sequence). The CDR3 loop reads CASRDTAADYEQYF. The CDR3 DNA follows: TGTGCCAGCAGAGACACGGCAGCCGACTACGAGCAGTACTTC.

This clone has a single count. V usage is TRBV5-1 and J usage is TRBJ2-3; 9 bases align to TRBD2. V shed 3 bases, J shed 2 bases, and the junction held 1 base outside the gene matches. Looked up from germline, CDR1 is SGHRS and CDR2 is YFSETQ. The length of the CDR3 is 14 residues. CDR3 sequence (DNA): TGCGCCAGCAGCTGGGGACTAGCCACAGATACGCAGTATTTT. The encoded protein is CASSWGLATDTQYF.

CDR3: CASSPAGPTDTQYF. CDR3 DNA sequence: TGCGCCAGCAGCCCAGCTGGGCCCACAGATACGCAGTATTTT. V and J are TRBV10-1 and TRBJ2-3, with no clear D. Trimming shortened V by 6 bases and J by 2 bases, and 12 bases separated the two germline ends. CDR1 is WNHNN, CDR2 SYGVQD, per germline (reference sequence). The CDR3 has 14 amino acids.

The chain is built from TRBV14 and TRBJ2-3, with D perhaps matching TRBD2 (5 bases). The CDR3 extends over 17 amino acids. The V end lost 1 base, the J end lost 0 bases, and 14 bases lay between the germline ends. Per germline, CDR1 SGHDN and CDR2 FVKESK. The CDR3 spells CASSQAEDGKSTDTQYF. CDR3 DNA sequence: TGTGCCAGCAGCCAAGCGGAGGACGGGAAAAGCACAGATACGCAGTATTTT. The full variable domain, its missing parts supplied by reference TRBV14 and TRBJ2-3, is EAGVTQFPSHSVIEKGQTVTLRCDPISGHDNLYWYRRVMGKEIKFLLHFVKESKQDESGMPNNRFLAERTGGTYSTLKVQPAELEDSGVYFCASSQAEDGKSTDTQYFGPGTRLTVL.

The V and J genes are TRBV7-2 and TRBJ2-1; D may be TRBD2 (5 bases). V was clipped by 1 base and J by 0 bases, with 13 bases between them. Germline CDR1 and CDR2: SGHTA and FQGNSA. The CDR3 sequence is 17 residues long. The CDR3 DNA reads TGTGCCAGCAGCTTAGGGGCCACTAGGAGCTCCTACAATGAGCAGTTCTTC. It translates to CASSLGATRSSYNEQFF.

J is TRBJ1-2 and V is TRBV2; 12 nucleotides line up with TRBD1. This CDR3 region has 16 residues. Germline V gives CDR1 SNHLY, CDR2 FYNNEI. V shed 6 bases and J 2 bases; nucleotides not matched to a gene: 7. Here the CDR3 DNA reads TGTGCCAGCAGCGTCGGGACAGGGGGCACAAACTATGGCTACACCTTC. This gives the protein CASSVGTGGTNYGYTF.

The chain links TRBV6-1 to TRBJ2-7; 8 nucleotides align to TRBD1. Per the germline V gene, CDR1 is MNHNS and CDR2 is SASEGT. With 0 bases clipped from V and 1 base from J, the junction kept 2 bases outside the gene matches. The CDR3 spans 15 residues. The CDR3 coding sequence is TGTGCCAGCAGTGAAGCTGGACAGGGATCCTACGAGCAGTACTTC. Its protein product is CASSEAGQGSYEQYF.

This clone was counted a single time. The chain joins TRBV5-1 to TRBJ2-2, with 12 bases matching TRBD1. The junction had 8 bases not matched to a gene; V was cut back by 3 bases and J by 8 bases. The V gene's germline CDR1 is SGHRS and CDR2 YFSETQ. The CDR3 extends over 16 amino acids. The DNA of the CDR3 is TGCGCCAGCAGCTCCTCCGGGACAGGGGGCCCAGGGGAGCTGTTTTTT. Protein product: CASSSSGTGGPGELFF.

This sequence joins TRBV28 and TRBJ1-2; TRBD1 is a possible D gene (6 bases). The germline V gene has CDR1 MDHEN and CDR2 SYDVKM. V was trimmed by 9 bases and J by 5 bases, leaving 16 bases between them. The CDR3 consists of 13 residues. CDR3 coding DNA: TGTGCCAGTCGGAGTCCAGGGGTTTATGGCTACACCTTC. Encoded protein: CASRSPGVYGYTF.

The CDR3 here is CASSLSQGGSGELFF. The CDR3 coding sequence is TGTGCCAGCAGCTTAAGTCAGGGGGGTAGCGGGGAGCTGTTTTTT. The V gene is TRBV7-8, the J gene TRBJ2-2; possibly TRBD1 for D (7 bases). V dropped 2 bases and J dropped 7 bases, with 14 bases sitting between them. This CDR3 is built from 15 residues. Germline CDR1 reads SGHVS; CDR2 reads FQNEAQ.

This chain connects TRBV11-2 to TRBJ2-2; D might be TRBD2 (6 bases). The ends were cut back, 5 bases at V and 2 bases at J, with 15 bases in the middle. This CDR3 comprises 16 residues. Germline CDR1 is SGHAT and CDR2 is FQNNGV. The CDR3 DNA sequence: TGTGCCAGCAGCCCCTATTTGGGGGGAAACACCGGGGAGCTGTTTTTT. Encoded protein: CASSPYLGGNTGELFF.

The V gene is TRBV7-2, the J gene TRBJ2-5; unclear D gene. Trimming pared 3 bases from V and 5 bases from J, leaving 10 bases between. Germline CDR1 is SGHTA and CDR2 is FQGNSA. CDR3 length: 13 amino acids. For the CDR3, the DNA is TGTGCCAGCAGCTTTACTCGTCTGGAGACCCAGTACTTC. This translates into CASSFTRLETQYF.

This clone was seen just once. V is TRBV30 and J is TRBJ1-5, with 7 nucleotides matching TRBD1. Germline V CDR1 and CDR2: GTSNPN, SVGIG (reference sequence). There are 14 residues in the CDR3. The V segment lost 1 base and the J segment 7 bases; nucleotides outside the gene matches: 7. The CDR3 spells CAWSGGGGGQPQHF. In DNA form, the CDR3 reads TGTGCCTGGAGTGGGGGAGGAGGGGGCCAGCCCCAGCATTTT.

The V call is TRBV10-2, the J call TRBJ1-1, with TRBD1 matching over 7 bases. Per germline, CDR1 WSHSY and CDR2 SAAADI. V trimming: 6 bases; J trimming: 0 bases; junction bases outside the gene matches: 1. The CDR3 loop spans 13 amino acids. The CDR3 sequence: CASRRGLNTEAFF. CDR3 DNA sequence: TGCGCCAGCAGAAGGGGGCTGAACACTGAAGCTTTCTTT.

Only one count was recorded for this clone. The chain couples TRBV28 to TRBJ2-3; 9 nucleotides match TRBD1. This CDR3 contains 16 residues. V shed 2 bases, J shed 0 bases, and the junction held 3 bases outside the gene matches. Germline assignment: CDR1 MDHEN and CDR2 SYDVKM. In DNA, the CDR3 is TGTGCCAGCAGTTTAACGGGACAGGGAAGCACAGATACGCAGTATTTT. Protein: CASSLTGQGSTDTQYF.

The chain links TRBV7-8 to TRBJ1-3; D uncertain. CDR1 is SGHVS, CDR2 FQNEAQ, per germline. The CDR3 extends over 16 amino acids. V was pared by 1 base and J by 0 bases, with 10 bases between. Here the CDR3 reads CASSLEQNPSGNTIYF. CDR3 coding DNA: TGTGCCAGCAGCTTAGAACAGAACCCCTCTGGAAACACCATATATTTT.

This clone was observed a single time. CDR3 sequence reads: CAIAGTANTGELFF. The DNA of the CDR3 is TGTGCCATCGCCGGGACAGCTAACACCGGGGAGCTGTTTTTT. The chain recombines TRBV10-3 with TRBJ2-2; TRBD1 agrees at 7 bases. The germline CDR1 and CDR2 sequences are ENHRY and SYGVKD. Trimming at V came to 8 bases and at J to 2 bases, leaving 5 bases not matched to a gene. The CDR3 spans 14 residues.

The chain couples TRBV5-4 to TRBJ1-2; 10 nucleotides line up with TRBD1. The CDR3 is 15 residues long. The J segment lost 1 base and the V segment lost 4 bases, leaving 4 bases of the junction unmatched. CDR1 is SGHNT, CDR2 YYREEE, per germline (reference sequence). The CDR3 loop is CASSPRTGGNYGYTF. CDR3 sequence (DNA): TGTGCCAGCAGCCCAAGGACAGGGGGTAACTATGGCTACACCTTC. The complete variable domain, with remaining parts taken from reference TRBV5-4 and TRBJ1-2, reads ETGVTQSPTHLIKTRGQQVTLRCSSQSGHNTVSWYQQALGQGPQFIFQYYREEENGRGNFPPRFSGLQFPNYSSELNVNALELDDSALYLCASSPRTGGNYGYTFGSGTRLTVV.

The V and J genes are TRBV6-1 and TRBJ2-7; D unclear. Trimming removed 7 bases at V and 0 bases at J, with 4 bases between. The CDR3 contains 11 residues. Germline assignment: CDR1 MNHNS and CDR2 SASEGT. DNA of the CDR3: TGTGCCAGCAAGAGCTCCTACGAGCAGTACTTC. Its protein is CASKSSYEQYF.

V is TRBV6-5 and J is TRBJ2-2; a weak D match, TRBD2 (5 bases). This CDR3 spans 16 amino acids. Germline CDR1 reads MNHEY; CDR2 reads SVGAGI. V lost 2 bases and J lost 1, with 11 bases in between. The CDR3 sequence is CASSYEGDMNTGELFF. CDR3 DNA: TGTGCCAGCAGTTACGAGGGCGATATGAACACCGGGGAGCTGTTTTTT.

The rearrangement joins TRBV11-2 to TRBJ1-1; 9 bases are shared with TRBD1. Germline trimming cut 5 bases from V and 4 bases from J; bases unmatched to any gene: 5. The CDR3 consists of 14 residues. CDR1 is SGHAT and CDR2 is FQNNGV in the germline V gene. The chain's CDR3 is CASSKDRGGTEAFF. The CDR3 DNA sequence: TGTGCCAGCAGCAAGGACAGGGGAGGCACTGAAGCTTTCTTT.

The chain uses TRBV18 and TRBJ2-7; D gene unclear. Trimming pared 3 bases from V and 0 bases from J, leaving 3 bases between. There are 12 residues in the CDR3. Germline-derived CDR1 and CDR2 are KGHSH and LQKENI. The CDR3 DNA is TGTGCCAGCTCACCCTCCTCCTACGAGCAGTACTTC. This translates into CASSPSSYEQYF.

The J gene is TRBJ2-3, the V gene TRBV7-8; 11 bases fit TRBD1. Germline trimming cut 1 base from V and 7 bases from J; bases unmatched to any gene: 10. The germline gives CDR1 SGHVS, CDR2 FQNEAQ. This CDR3 comprises 17 residues. The CDR3 sequence is CASSLGTGTGGINTQYF. CDR3 nucleotide sequence: TGTGCCAGCAGCTTAGGCACCGGGACAGGGGGGATAAATACGCAGTATTTT.

The chain couples TRBV7-9 to TRBJ2-4; possible D gene TRBD1, 5 bases. CDR1 and CDR2 from the germline V gene are SEHNR and FQNEAQ (reference sequence). This CDR3 has 16 amino acids. V lost 5 bases and J 0 bases, leaving 14 bases between the germline ends. DNA of the CDR3: TGTGCCAGCAGCCCCAAGGTCAGGGTAGCCAAAAACATTCAGTACTTC. Translating gives CASSPKVRVAKNIQYF.

This chain uses TRBV28 with TRBJ1-1; possible D gene TRBD1, 6 bases. The CDR3 length is 15 residues. Per the germline V gene, CDR1 is MDHEN and CDR2 is SYDVKM. V was shortened by 5 bases and J by 5 bases, with 18 bases between the two germline ends. The CDR3 loop reads CASSAHGGARTEAFF. Here the CDR3 DNA reads TGTGCCAGCAGTGCACATGGGGGGGCACGGACTGAAGCTTTCTTT.

The V gene is TRBV4-2, the J gene TRBJ1-2; D unresolved. Between the trimmed V and J ends, which lost 0 bases and 2 bases, there was a span of 19 bases. The CDR3 totals 18 residues. From germline, CDR1 is LGHNA and CDR2 YNFKEQ. In nucleotides, the CDR3 is TGTGCCAGCAGCCAAGAGCGGGGATTTGGCCTCTACAACTATGGCTACACCTTC. It codes for CASSQERGFGLYNYGYTF.

Only one count was recorded for this clone. The chain is built from TRBV28 and TRBJ2-5, with TRBD1 matching 7 bases. The CDR3 consists of 14 residues. The trim removed 8 bases at V and 3 bases at J, leaving 9 bases unmatched. Germline V CDR1 and CDR2: MDHEN, SYDVKM. The CDR3: CASGKGTAKETQYF. Written as DNA, the CDR3 is TGTGCCAGCGGTAAAGGGACAGCAAAAGAGACCCAGTACTTC.

This clone was detected only once. The chain couples TRBV19 to TRBJ2-7; 7 positions match TRBD1. After removal of 4 bases from V and 2 bases from J, the junction contained 11 bases not matched to a gene. CDR1 and CDR2 from the germline V gene are LNHDA and SQIVND (reference sequence). This CDR3 has 16 residues. The CDR3 here is CASSKQPGTAAYEQYF. As DNA, the CDR3 is TGTGCCAGTAGTAAACAACCCGGGACAGCTGCCTACGAGCAGTACTTC.

A single count supports this clone. V and J are TRBV7-2 and TRBJ1-4, with 10 bases aligning to TRBD1. Germline CDR1 is SGHTA and CDR2 is FQGNSA. This CDR3 region has 16 residues. V gave up 6 bases and J gave up 4 bases; unmatched junction bases: 8. The DNA for the CDR3 is TGTGCCAGCAGAGTAGACAGGGGGCCCATTAATGAAAAACTGTTTTTT. This translates into CASRVDRGPINEKLFF.

This chain links TRBV6-1 with TRBJ2-1; D is possibly TRBD2 (7 bases). The CDR3 is 16 residues long. CDR1 and CDR2 (germline): MNHNS, SASEGT. V shed 2 bases and J shed 5 bases, with 16 bases lying between them. CDR3 residues: CASSEYAGAANNEQFF. CDR3 nucleotides: TGTGCCAGCAGTGAATACGCGGGGGCTGCTAACAATGAGCAGTTCTTC.

V usage is TRBV5-1 and J usage is TRBJ1-1, with D possibly TRBD1 on 5 matching bases. Germline loops: CDR1 SGHRS, CDR2 YFSETQ. There are 13 residues in the CDR3. The V end was cut by 3 bases, the J end by 5 bases, with 11 bases between. The CDR3 spells CASSSPGGTEAFF. CDR3 coding DNA: TGCGCCAGCAGCTCCCCGGGGGGGACTGAAGCTTTCTTT.